A selection of T cell receptor beta chains follows, all from one sample in a study of blood T cell repertoires in COVID-19. Clones were read by immunoSEQ multiplex PCR, and TCRdb kept only the in-frame ones, dropping some. The table has about 250,000 clones, more than 75% seen once; the top ten hold over 1.5%. The sample comprised PBMCs or T cells enriched from blood (not recorded which). The receptor source for this set is a middle-aged man who had recovered from COVID-19. Each CDR3 is given with its conserved first and last residue. D genes are given only for firm matches. Rows give clone size only sometimes, using once, few, many, or a class for an expanded clone.

D gene: TRBD2
J gene: TRBJ2-3
clone size: -
V gene: TRBV29-1
CDR3 DNA: TGCAGCGTTGAACCGACTAGCGGGCTTAGCACAGATACGCAGTATTTT
CDR3 protein: CSVEPTSGLSTDTQYF

D gene: TRBD1
J gene: TRBJ2-5
clone size: -
V gene: TRBV7-8
CDR3 DNA: TGTGCCAGCAGCTTAAGGACAGGGGGTGTGGGGATGCCGGCCCAGTACTTC
CDR3 protein: CASSLRTGGVGMPAQYF

D gene: TRBD1
J gene: TRBJ2-1
clone size: -
V gene: TRBV11-2
CDR3 DNA: TGTGCCAGCAGGTTGGCCGGGACAGCCTACAATGAGCAGTTCTTC
CDR3 protein: CASRLAGTAYNEQFF

D gene: TRBD1
J gene: TRBJ2-7
clone size: once
V gene: TRBV7-3
CDR3 DNA: TGTGCCAGCAGCTCCGGGACAGGTTACGAGCAGTACTTC
CDR3 protein: CASSSGTGYEQYF

D gene: -
J gene: TRBJ2-1
clone size: -
V gene: TRBV18
CDR3 DNA: TGTGCCAGCTCACCACCAGCCGAGCTGGGCGTGAACAATGAGCAGTTCTTC
CDR3 protein: CASSPPAELGVNNEQFF

D gene: TRBD1
J gene: TRBJ2-7
clone size: -
V gene: TRBV5-1
CDR3 DNA: TGCGCCAGCAGTTCGACAGGGGGCTCGCCCGAGCAGTACTTC
CDR3 protein: CASSSTGGSPEQYF

D gene: -
J gene: TRBJ1-2
clone size: -
V gene: TRBV29-1
CDR3 DNA: TGCAGCGTTGAAGTGAGAGGGTACTATGGCTACACCTTC
CDR3 protein: CSVEVRGYYGYTF

D gene: TRBD2
J gene: TRBJ2-1
clone size: -
V gene: TRBV7-9
CDR3 DNA: TGTGCCAGCAGCGCTTTTAGCGGGAGCTCCTACAATGAGCAGTTCTTC
CDR3 protein: CASSAFSGSSYNEQFF

D gene: -
J gene: TRBJ1-2
clone size: -
V gene: TRBV27
CDR3 DNA: TGTGCCAGCAGTTTCTCCCGGGGTGGCGGCTACACCTTC
CDR3 protein: CASSFSRGGGYTF

D gene: TRBD2
J gene: TRBJ2-1
clone size: -
V gene: TRBV28
CDR3 DNA: TGTGCCAGCAGTTTTTTTGGCGGGAGGGGGTACAATGAGCAGTTCTTC
CDR3 protein: CASSFFGGRGYNEQFF

D gene: -
J gene: TRBJ1-1
clone size: once
V gene: TRBV6-5
CDR3 DNA: TGTGCCAGCACCCTCCAGGCAGGGTCGAACACTGAAGCTTTCTTT
CDR3 protein: CASTLQAGSNTEAFF

D gene: -
J gene: TRBJ2-7
clone size: -
V gene: TRBV6-5
CDR3 DNA: TGTGCCAGCAGCCTAGCCAAGGGCTACGAGCAGTACTTC
CDR3 protein: CASSLAKGYEQYF

D gene: -
J gene: TRBJ1-2
clone size: -
V gene: TRBV7-2
CDR3 DNA: TGTGCCAGCAGCCCTACCGTCGTTTATGGCTACACCTTC
CDR3 protein: CASSPTVVYGYTF

D gene: -
J gene: TRBJ2-5
clone size: -
V gene: TRBV5-1
CDR3 DNA: TGCGCCAGCAGCTTTGAGGGTAACCAAGAGACCCAGTACTTC
CDR3 protein: CASSFEGNQETQYF

D gene: -
J gene: TRBJ2-5
clone size: -
V gene: TRBV7-9
CDR3 DNA: TGTGCCAGCAGCTTCGGTCTATCCGGAGAGACCCAGTACTTC
CDR3 protein: CASSFGLSGETQYF

D gene: TRBD1
J gene: TRBJ2-7
clone size: few
V gene: TRBV30
CDR3 DNA: TGTGCCTGGGACAGGGGGTCCTACGAGCAGTACTTC
CDR3 protein: CAWDRGSYEQYF